Listed below are T cell receptor beta chains from one sample, sequenced in a study of OX40 agonist ivuxolimab in advanced cancers. The method was immunoSEQ multiplex PCR; TCRdb's version includes in-frame clones alone and lacks a portion of them. Among 60,000 or so clones, 70% to 90% were seen once, and the ten largest hold approximately 5%. The source material was CD4+ or CD8+ T cells sorted from blood, sampled in a trial of the OX40 agonist ivuxolimab. These receptors were collected from an adult with an advanced solid tumor such as melanoma, head and neck, liver or kidney cancer. The CDR3 runs from the conserved cysteine through the conserved F or W. The order of the fields is J gene, V gene, D gene, clone size, CDR3 DNA, CDR3 protein. The D gene is left open where the match is weak. Only some rows state a clone size, as once, few, many or a class for expanded clones.

TRBJ2-2 | TRBV7-3 | . | few | TGTGCCAGCAGCTTAAAGGGACACCAGTTGCAGAACACCGGGGAGCTGTTTTTT | CASSLKGHQLQNTGELFF
TRBJ2-1 | TRBV25-1 | . | . | TGTGCCAGCAGTGTGGACACGGGATACAATGAGCAGTTCTTC | CASSVDTGYNEQFF
TRBJ2-2 | TRBV27 | . | . | TGTGCCAGCAGTTTACCGGGGCCCGGGGAGCTGTTTTTT | CASSLPGPGELFF
TRBJ1-4 | TRBV28 | . | . | TGTGCCAGCGGGGCGTTTGACTCCTATGGAAAACTGTTTTTT | CASGAFDSYGKLFF
TRBJ2-1 | TRBV7-2 | . | once | TGTGCCAGCAGCTTAGGTAGAGCGTACAATGAGCAGTTCTTC | CASSLGRAYNEQFF
TRBJ2-3 | TRBV11-2 | . | . | TGTGCCAGCAGCTTAGGTCCCGGCGGGACGCAGTATTTT | CASSLGPGGTQYF
TRBJ2-5 | TRBV11-3 | . | once | TGTGCCAGCAGCTTATTAAACGGGCAGACCCAGTACTTC | CASSLLNGQTQYF
TRBJ2-7 | TRBV7-9 | . | few | TGTGCCAGCAGCGGGATTTACGAGCAGTACTTC | CASSGIYEQYF
TRBJ2-7 | TRBV7-9 | TRBD1 | . | TGTGCCAGCAGCTTCGGACAGGGGATCCACGAGCAGTACTTC | CASSFGQGIHEQYF
TRBJ2-6 | TRBV7-6 | TRBD1 | . | TGTGCCAGCAGCTTAGCCCGACAGGGGGCCTCTGGGGCCAACGTCCTGACTTTC | CASSLARQGASGANVLTF
TRBJ2-7 | TRBV5-1 | TRBD2 | . | TGCGCCAGCAGACCTCTCCTTAGCGGGAGCACCTACGAGCAGTACTTC | CASRPLLSGSTYEQYF
TRBJ2-5 | TRBV12-5 | . | . | TGTGCTAGTGGTCCAGCGTACAAGGAGGAGACCCAGTACTTC | CASGPAYKEETQYF
TRBJ1-5 | TRBV18 | . | . | TGTGCCAGCTCACCACAGGGGATGGGCAATCAGCCCCAGCATTTT | CASSPQGMGNQPQHF
TRBJ2-5 | TRBV28 | TRBD2 | . | TGTGCCAGCAGTGACTATAGCGGGGGCCAAGAGACCCAGTACTTC | CASSDYSGGQETQYF
TRBJ2-1 | TRBV11-1 | . | . | TGTGCCAGCAGCGGGTGGGGGGATCCCTACAATGAGCAGTTCTTC | CASSGWGDPYNEQFF
TRBJ2-2 | TRBV7-9 | . | few | TGTGCCAGCAGCTTCACTCTCACCGGGGAGCTGTTTTTT | CASSFTLTGELFF
TRBJ2-2 | TRBV6-5 | TRBD2 | . | TGTGCCAGCAGTTACACAGAGCGGGAGAACACCGGGGAGCTGTTTTTT | CASSYTERENTGELFF
TRBJ2-5 | TRBV28 | TRBD2 | few | TGTGCCAGCAGTTCTCTAGCGGGAGGGCAAGAGACCCAGTACTTC | CASSSLAGGQETQYF
TRBJ2-7 | TRBV28 | TRBD1 | . | TGTGCCAGCGGAGGACAGGGCGGTTCCTACGAGCAGTACTTC | CASGGQGGSYEQYF
TRBJ2-2 | TRBV7-9 | . | . | TGTGCCAGCAGCTTAGCAGGGACCGGGGAGCTGTTTTTT | CASSLAGTGELFF
TRBJ2-3 | TRBV11-2 | . | . | TGTGCCAGCAGCTTAGAGCAAGATACGCAGTATTTT | CASSLEQDTQYF
TRBJ2-6 | TRBV7-7 | . | . | TGTGCCAGCAGCGGATTTACACAAAGTCGGGCCAACGTCCTGACTTTC | CASSGFTQSRANVLTF
TRBJ2-4 | TRBV7-2 | TRBD1 | few | TGTGCCAGCAGCCTGACAGGGGGCGCGTTGGACATTCAGTACTTC | CASSLTGGALDIQYF
TRBJ2-1 | TRBV11-3 | . | . | TGTGCCAGCAGCTTAGATGGAGGGAAGGATGAGCAGTTCTTC | CASSLDGGKDEQFF
TRBJ2-7 | TRBV6-5 | TRBD1 | . | TGTGCCAGCAGCCAAGTGAGGGGGCGCGAGCAGTACTTC | CASSQVRGREQYF
TRBJ1-2 | TRBV7-2 | TRBD1 | . | TGTGCCAGCAGCAAAGAGACAGGGGCCACCTATGGCTACACCTTC | CASSKETGATYGYTF
TRBJ2-5 | TRBV5-1 | TRBD1 | . | TGCGCCAGCAGCCTAGACAGGGATGGGACGTACTTC | CASSLDRDGTYF
TRBJ2-2 | TRBV6-1 | . | . | TGTGCCAGTTGGGACTTGGCCGGGGAGCTGTTTTTT | CASWDLAGELFF
TRBJ2-5 | TRBV7-3 | . | . | TGTGCCAGCAGCTTGGGTACAGGGGAGGCAGAGACCCAGTACTTC | CASSLGTGEAETQYF
TRBJ2-7 | TRBV25-1 | . | . | TGTGCCAGCAGCGAAAAATGGGCCGGCGCCAACGAGCAGTACTTC | CASSEKWAGANEQYF
TRBJ2-6 | TRBV2 | . | once | TGTGCCAGCAGTTCCGACAAATCTGGGGCCAACGTCCTGACTTTC | CASSSDKSGANVLTF
TRBJ1-5 | TRBV5-6 | . | . | TGTGCCAGCAGTCTAGACGGGGAAGGTTCTCAGCCCCAGCATTTT | CASSLDGEGSQPQHF
TRBJ2-7 | TRBV5-1 | . | . | TGCGCCAGCAGCCCCGGGACCGCGGGCTACGAGCAGTACTTC | CASSPGTAGYEQYF
TRBJ2-3 | TRBV25-1 | TRBD2 | once | TGTGCCAGCAAATCAACAGCGGGATTGGGTACGCAGTATTTT | CASKSTAGLGTQYF
TRBJ2-4 | TRBV7-2 | TRBD2 | . | TGTGCCAGCAGCTTCGACCTAGCGGCCCGCAAAAACATTCAGTACTTC | CASSFDLAARKNIQYF
TRBJ2-3 | TRBV9 | . | once | TGTGCCAGCAGCGTATCAGTCACAGATACGCAGTATTTT | CASSVSVTDTQYF
TRBJ1-3 | TRBV4-2 | . | . | TGTGCCAGCAGCCAAGGTACAGGGCCCTCTGGAAACACCATATATTTT | CASSQGTGPSGNTIYF
TRBJ1-1 | TRBV27 | . | . | TGTGCCAGCAGTATTTGGGGGAACACTGAAGCTTTCTTT | CASSIWGNTEAFF
TRBJ2-7 | TRBV9 | TRBD1 | few | TGTGCCAGCAGCCCAAGACAGGGGATCCAGTACTTC | CASSPRQGIQYF
TRBJ1-4 | TRBV2 | TRBD1 | . | TGTGCCAGCAGCCCGGGACAGCTTAATGAAAAACTGTTTTTT | CASSPGQLNEKLFF
TRBJ1-1 | TRBV7-8 | . | . | TGTGCCAGCAGCTTAGGCTACCCAGGGAACACTGAAGCTTTCTTT | CASSLGYPGNTEAFF